This entry is about one TCR beta chain. Its antigen remains unknown. The CDR3 has 14 amino acids. In germline, CDR1 is WSHSY, CDR2 SAAADI. V was cut by 1 base and J by 1 base, with 7 bases left in between. This specimen belongs to a study of response to subunit inactivated influenza vaccine. Study outcomes and limitations: New T cells are recruited in small numbers by each seasonal influenza vaccination, according to the authors' suggestion.

TCRdb redid the calling of the RT-PCR reads with MiXCR, one entry per CDR3 protein. The sample lists around 500,000 distinct CDR3 sequences, about 10% occurring once. The J gene is TRBJ2-5, the V gene TRBV10-2, with D unresolved. This clonotype originated in a man in his fifties who received an inactivated influenza vaccine. The sequences come from PBMCs from blood, collected more than 35 days after vaccination. CDR3 bases: TGCGCCAGCAGTGAGTTCCTCCTCCAAGAGACCCAGTACTTC. Translating it yields CASSEFLLQETQYF.